A single sample gave rise to the 23 T cell receptor beta chains below, sequenced in a study of cytomegalovirus exposure and HLA in healthy donors. Profiling relied on immunoSEQ multiplex PCR, and the TCRdb table lists in-frame clones only, not all of them. The data contain 200,000 to 250,000 clones, over 70% of them seen just once; the ten biggest clones take up over 13%. Sequencing used PBMCs. The receptors here all came from a woman aged 25 to 39 in good health and CMV-seropositive.

This chain links TRBV6-5 with TRBJ2-7; D is possibly TRBD1 (7 bases). This CDR3 has 15 amino acids. Trimming removed 0 bases at V and 3 bases at J, with 12 bases between. The germline V gene encodes CDR1 MNHEY and CDR2 SVGAGI. CDR3 protein: CASSYSQGGIYEQYF. The DNA for the CDR3 is TGTGCCAGCAGTTACTCGCAGGGGGGCATCTACGAGCAGTACTTC.

The chain couples TRBV6-1 to TRBJ2-1, with D unclear. The CDR3 loop spans 13 amino acids. V lost 5 bases, J lost 7 bases, and 12 bases lay in between. Germline V gives CDR1 MNHNS, CDR2 SASEGT. The CDR3 DNA reads as TGTGCCAGCAGTCCTGTTTTGGTGAATGAGCAGTTCTTC. Residues: CASSPVLVNEQFF.

The chain joins TRBV6-5 to TRBJ2-7, with 7 bases aligning to TRBD1. The CDR3 extends over 14 amino acids. The trim removed 2 bases at V and 5 bases at J, leaving 6 bases unmatched. The V gene's germline CDR1 is MNHEY and CDR2 SVGAGI. CDR3 bases: TGTGCCAGCAGTTACCTAGGGGGCCCGGACGAGCAGTACTTC. It translates to CASSYLGGPDEQYF.

The chain has TRBV7-2 and TRBJ1-5; the D is unclear. The V and J ends lost 1 base and 1 base respectively, with 14 bases between them. CDR1 and CDR2 from the germline V gene are SGHTA and FQGNSA. This CDR3 has 17 amino acids. DNA for the CDR3: TGTGCCAGCAGCTTAGATATTCGTTCAAAGAGCAATCAGCCCCAGCATTTT. Protein: CASSLDIRSKSNQPQHF. The full variable domain, rest sourced from reference TRBV7-2 and TRBJ1-5, is GAGVSQSPSNKVTEKGKDVELRCDPISGHTALYWYRQSLGQGLEFLIYFQGNSAPDKSGLPSDRFSAERTGGSVSTLTIQRTQQEDSAVYLCASSLDIRSKSNQPQHFGDGTRLSIL.

The chain links TRBV7-3 to TRBJ2-3, with D uncertain. V gave up 1 base and J gave up 6 bases, with 11 bases separating them. Germline CDR1 and CDR2: SGHTA and FQGTGA. The CDR3 length is 14 residues. The CDR3 protein is CASSLRPTQDTQYF. DNA of the CDR3: TGTGCCAGCAGCTTAAGACCGACTCAGGATACGCAGTATTTT.

This clone was counted between two and nine times. V and J are TRBV11-3 and TRBJ2-2; D may be TRBD2 (5 bases). Trimming took 5 bases from V and 5 from J, leaving 21 bases between them. CDR3 size: 17 residues. Germline CDR1 reads SGHNT; CDR2 reads YENEEA. The CDR3 DNA follows: TGTGCCAGCAGCCAAGGAACACAGACCTCGGGGACCGGGGAGCTGTTTTTT. Its protein is CASSQGTQTSGTGELFF.

The gene calls are TRBV7-2 and TRBJ2-3, with D possibly matching TRBD1 (5 bases). Germline V gene data show CDR1 as SGHTA and CDR2 as FQGNSA. Trimming left V 1 base short and J 7 bases short, with 15 bases between. The CDR3 length is 15 residues. The CDR3 coding sequence is TGTGCCAGCAGCTTAGATGGCACAGGTGCCCATACGCAGTATTTT. Translated, it gives CASSLDGTGAHTQYF.

This chain's CDR3 is CASSVPGRAEAFF. CDR3 in DNA: TGTGCCAGCAGTGTACCAGGGAGGGCTGAAGCTTTCTTT. The chain couples TRBV2 to TRBJ1-1; weak D call: TRBD1 (5 bases). Deletions cut 4 bases from V and 6 bases from J, with 12 bases between. Germline V gene data show CDR1 as SNHLY and CDR2 as FYNNEI. The CDR3 extends over 13 amino acids. Combining the CDR3 with reference TRBV2 and TRBJ1-1 gives the whole variable domain EPEVTQTPSHQVTQMGQEVILRCVPISNHLYFYWYRQILGQKVEFLVSFYNNEISEKSEIFDDQFSVERPDGSNFTLKIRSTKLEDSAMYFCASSVPGRAEAFFGQGTRLTVV.

The gene calls are TRBV28 and TRBJ2-1; 11 bases agree with TRBD2. The CDR3 sequence is 15 residues long. V lost 7 bases to trimming and J lost 4 bases; unmatched junction nucleotides: 6. CDR1 and CDR2 (germline): MDHEN, SYDVKM. DNA of the CDR3: TGTGCCAGCAATCCTACTAGCGGGAGTTACAATGAGCAGTTCTTC. Translation gives CASNPTSGSYNEQFF. Full variable domain (outside the CDR3, taken from reference TRBV28 and TRBJ2-1): DVKVTQSSRYLVKRTGEKVFLECVQDMDHENMFWYRQDPGLGLRLIYFSYDVKMKEKGDIPEGYSVSREKKERFSLILESASTNQTSMYLCASNPTSGSYNEQFFGPGTRLTVL.

This clone was picked up a small number of times. The CDR3 is CASSFSGANYGYTF. The DNA of the CDR3 is TGTGCCAGCAGTTTTTCGGGAGCTAACTATGGCTACACCTTC. The chain couples TRBV28 to TRBJ1-2; D call uncertain. CDR3 size: 14 residues. Per the germline V gene, CDR1 is MDHEN and CDR2 is SYDVKM. Trimming removed 3 bases from V and 0 bases from J, with 8 bases in between.

The gene calls are TRBV5-4 and TRBJ1-2; D is uncertain. V shed 2 bases and J shed 4 bases, with 6 bases lying between them. The CDR3 sequence is 12 residues long. Germline V gives CDR1 SGHNT, CDR2 YYREEE (reference sequence). In DNA, the CDR3 is TGTGCCAGCAGCTTTAGAAGCTATGGCTACACCTTC. The encoded protein is CASSFRSYGYTF. Full variable domain (remainder filled in from reference TRBV5-4 and TRBJ1-2): ETGVTQSPTHLIKTRGQQVTLRCSSQSGHNTVSWYQQALGQGPQFIFQYYREEENGRGNFPPRFSGLQFPNYSSELNVNALELDDSALYLCASSFRSYGYTFGSGTRLTVV.

The chain has TRBV9 and TRBJ2-3; no clear D. CDR1 and CDR2 (germline): SGDLS, YYNGEE. The CDR3 has 13 amino acids. V lost 2 bases and J 6 bases, leaving 10 bases between the germline ends. The CDR3 DNA follows: TGTGCCAGCAGCGTTGATCTTCCGGATACGCAGTATTTT. Translating gives CASSVDLPDTQYF. Together with reference TRBV9 and TRBJ2-3, the CDR3 gives the full variable domain: DSGVTQTPKHLITATGQRVTLRCSPRSGDLSVYWYQQSLDQGLQFLIQYYNGEERAKGNILERFSAQQFPDLHSELNLSSLELGDSALYFCASSVDLPDTQYFGPGTRLTVL.

This clone was seen just once. The chain joins TRBV7-6 to TRBJ2-7; D tentatively fits TRBD1 or TRBD2 (5 bases each). Per germline, CDR1 SGHVS and CDR2 FNYEAQ. V was clipped by 5 bases and J by 4 bases, with 15 bases between them. This CDR3 region has 14 residues. The CDR3 nucleotides are TGTGCCAGCAGCCCCCAGAGGGGTGATTACGAGCAGTACTTC. It codes for CASSPQRGDYEQYF.

The V gene is TRBV4-3, the J gene TRBJ1-2; 7 bases line up with TRBD1. V gave up 4 bases and J gave up 0 bases; unmatched junction bases: 8. The CDR3 totals 16 residues. The germline V gene encodes CDR1 LGHNA and CDR2 YSLEER. The CDR3 reads CASSPMSGTANYGYTF. Written as DNA, the CDR3 is TGCGCCAGCAGCCCTATGTCCGGGACAGCTAACTATGGCTACACCTTC.

The J gene is TRBJ2-7, the V gene TRBV5-1; D ambiguous. Germline V lookup: CDR1 SGHRS, CDR2 YFSETQ. This CDR3 has 14 amino acids. V was clipped by 0 bases and J by 6 bases, with 13 bases between them. The CDR3, as DNA: TGCGCCAGCAGCTTGGCTTCGCCTTGGGGCGAGCAGTACTTC. This encodes CASSLASPWGEQYF.

The J gene is TRBJ1-1, the V gene TRBV7-8; 7 bases line up with TRBD1. The ends lost 3 bases at V and 11 bases at J; junction bases unmatched: 3. Germline-derived CDR1 and CDR2 are SGHVS and FQNEAQ. The CDR3 is 11 amino acids. The DNA of the CDR3 is TGTGCCAGCAGCTTCGGGGACAGCGCTTTCTTT. Residues: CASSFGDSAFF. Filled out from reference TRBV7-8 and TRBJ1-1, the complete variable domain reads GAGVSQSPRYKVAKRGQDVALRCDPISGHVSLFWYQQALGQGPEFLTYFQNEAQLDKSGLPSDRFFAERPEGSVSTLKIQRTQQEDSAVYLCASSFGDSAFFGQGTRLTVV.

This clone was seen a handful of times. The genes are TRBV6-5 and TRBJ2-7; possible D gene TRBD1, 5 bases. Germline CDR1 is MNHEY and CDR2 is SVGAGI. Trimming took off 6 bases at V and 2 bases at J, with 14 bases between the two ends. The CDR3 has 14 residues. CDR3 DNA sequence: TGTGCCAGCAGGGGCCTTACAGGTACCTACGAGCAGTACTTC. Translating it yields CASRGLTGTYEQYF.

CDR3 nucleotides: TGCAGCGTTGAGCGCTACAATGAGCAGTTCTTC. This encodes CSVERYNEQFF. This chain uses TRBV29-1 with TRBJ2-1; D is unresolved. Germline V CDR1 and CDR2: SQVTM, ANQGSEA. The CDR3 extends over 11 amino acids. Trimming stripped 3 bases from V and 3 bases from J, with 3 bases between.

This clone was observed a handful of times. V is TRBV30 and J is TRBJ1-5; D unresolved. Germline V lookup: CDR1 GTSNPN, CDR2 SVGIG (reference sequence). The CDR3 spans 14 residues. The V end lost 1 base, the J end lost 0 bases, and 7 bases lay between the germline ends. CDR3 sequence (DNA): TGTGCCTGGAGTGCCGGGTTTAGCAATCAGCCCCAGCATTTT. This gives the protein CAWSAGFSNQPQHF.

This clone was counted a single time. This chain links TRBV11-2 with TRBJ2-1, with 11 bases lining up with TRBD2. The CDR3 runs to 15 residues. V shed 5 bases and J 1 base; nucleotides not matched to a gene: 1. CDR1 and CDR2 (germline): SGHAT, FQNNGV. CDR3 bases: TGTGCCAGCAGCCCTAGCGGGAGGTCCTACAATGAGCAGTTCTTC. Amino acid sequence: CASSPSGRSYNEQFF.

This sequence joins TRBV29-1 and TRBJ1-2, with no clear D. V was trimmed by 0 bases and J by 2 bases, leaving 13 bases between them. This CDR3 region has 15 residues. In germline, CDR1 is SQVTM, CDR2 ANQGSEA. CDR3 bases: TGCAGCGTTGAAGATCTAACCCATTTGAACTATGGCTACACCTTC. Translated, it gives CSVEDLTHLNYGYTF.

This clone was counted a single time. The chain recombines TRBV30 with TRBJ1-2; D is possibly TRBD1 (6 bases). Germline CDR1 GTSNPN, CDR2 SVGIG (reference sequence). The V gene lost 4 bases and the J gene lost 3 bases, with 9 bases spanning the gap. The CDR3 length is 12 residues. As DNA, the CDR3 is TGTGCCTGGACCAGGGGTGACTATGGCTACACCTTC. It specifies CAWTRGDYGYTF.

The genes are TRBV18 and TRBJ2-3, with 7 bases matching TRBD1. Trimming at V came to 3 bases and at J to 0 bases, leaving 3 bases not matched to a gene. CDR1 is KGHSH and CDR2 is LQKENI in the germline V gene. The CDR3 runs to 15 residues. CDR3 protein: CASSPRQGSTDTQYF. In DNA form, the CDR3 reads TGTGCCAGCTCACCTAGACAGGGAAGCACAGATACGCAGTATTTT.